This TCR beta chain was identified during a study of T cell repertoires in cytomegalovirus infection. This CDR3 is 16 amino acids long. CDR1 is LGHDT and CDR2 is YNNKEL in the germline V gene (reference sequence). J was trimmed by 1 base and V by 2 bases; bases with no gene match: 6. Each CDR3 protein gets one entry after TCRdb re-called the reads with MiXCR. The sample includes about 920,000 distinct CDR3 sequences, about a third of them seen just once. Regarding this clonotype: Its antigen is currently unknown.

The TCR was taken from a human donor in good health (CMV status not recorded). Some clones in this sample may be carry-over from other donors' samples. This chain connects TRBV3-1 to TRBJ1-1; 8 bases are a match to TRBD1. Sequencing was performed on cultured CD8+ T cells from PBMCs, taken from culture after CMV antigen stimulation. The CDR3 loop reads CASSQNFRGPNTEAFF. Here the CDR3 DNA reads TGTGCCAGCAGCCAAAATTTCAGGGGGCCGAACACTGAAGCTTTCTTT.